This T cell receptor beta chain was observed in a study of blood T cell repertoires in COVID-19 (dated by TCRdb to about 2020). With regard to the full study: The collaborator samples originated in the United States, Italy and Spain and spanned the acute and convalescent phases of COVID-19. The repertoires were released in a freely available public database intended as a resource for research on the immune response to SARS-CoV-2. The dataset comprised deeply sampled blood TCRbeta repertoires from subjects exposed to, actively infected with, or recovered from COVID-19. The samples were drawn from the first 160 participants of the ongoing ImmuneRACE study and from 1,254 subjects provided by 6 global collaborators. The prospective study material was composed of cDNA or gDNA derived from T cells, B-cell-depleted T cells, or PBMCs. Where available, HLA class I and class II types were taken from metadata supplied by the sample provider and were not determined by assay-based typing. Nearly every sample came with metadata listing a de-identified subject ID, COVID-19 status, age in years and sex. The paper as a whole reports these results and caveats: How much clinical and demographic metadata was included differed by source and by participant, and the metadata was provided uncurated.

At one collaborating source in Seattle, patients were enrolled during active infection and were followed longitudinally through the course of disease. Collaborating institutions collected whole blood in K2EDTA tubes following their own protocols. Collaborator samples were shipped for TCRbeta analysis as frozen whole blood, isolated PBMCs, or DNA extracted from either sample type. Comments on this clone: What this receptor recognizes is not known. No base quality values were provided; no much bigger clone lies one nucleotide off.

TCRbeta CDR3 regions were amplified from genomic DNA using the immunoSEQ Assay, a bias-controlled multiplex PCR. Regarding the original processing steps: Within the assay, amplification of reference gene primers was used to estimate how many nucleated cells each sample contained. Sequence reads were collapsed and filtered to measure the absolute abundance of every unique TCRbeta CDR3 rearrangement. Productive Simpson clonality was computed per sample as the square root of Simpson's diversity index over productive rearrangements. This is the immuneACCESS table as TCRdb keeps it, with only in-frame sequences that have V and J called. A part of the clones is gone; compared with another copy, unresolved V genes explain less than half, and the rest is unexplained. V, J and clone size derive from that table, while D and trimming were established from the DNA sequence. The sample table shows 120,000 to 150,000 clones, and 85% to 90% are seen once. Around 15% of the sample goes to the ten largest clones.

CDR1 and CDR2 (SGHDT, YYEEEE) derive from the germline V gene. V ends up 6 bases short and J 11 bases short, with an unmatched junction base count of 9. From the cysteine up to the phenylalanine, the CDR3 has a length of 12 residues. Of the read, only the CDR3 DNA is kept; its 36 bases are in frame from base 1. This receptor chain uses TRBV5-6 and TRBJ2-7; TRBD2 lines up with 9 middle nucleotides. The origin of this receptor is a young man with COVID-19, enrolled during active disease. The sequencing sample was made of peripheral blood. The nucleotides are TGTGCCAGCAAGCCTAGCGGGATGAAGGAGTACTTC. Translated, this gives CASKPSGMKEYF.